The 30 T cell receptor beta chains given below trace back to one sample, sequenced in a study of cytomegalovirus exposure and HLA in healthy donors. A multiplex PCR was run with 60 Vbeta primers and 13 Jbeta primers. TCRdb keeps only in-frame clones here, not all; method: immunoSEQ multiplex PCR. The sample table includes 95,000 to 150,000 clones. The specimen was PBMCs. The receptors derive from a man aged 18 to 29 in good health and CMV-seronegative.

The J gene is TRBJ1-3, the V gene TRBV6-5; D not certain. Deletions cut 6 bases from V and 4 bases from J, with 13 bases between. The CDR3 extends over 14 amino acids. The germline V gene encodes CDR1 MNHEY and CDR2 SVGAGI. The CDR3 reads CASRLQVTGNTIYF. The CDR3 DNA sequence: TGTGCCAGCAGGCTCCAGGTAACGGGAAACACCATATATTTT.

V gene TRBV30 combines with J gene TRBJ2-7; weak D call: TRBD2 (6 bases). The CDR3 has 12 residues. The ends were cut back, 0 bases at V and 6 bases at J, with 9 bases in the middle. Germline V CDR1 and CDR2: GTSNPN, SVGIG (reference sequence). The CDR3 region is CAWSVVGGEQYF. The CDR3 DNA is TGTGCCTGGAGTGTAGTCGGGGGCGAGCAGTACTTC.

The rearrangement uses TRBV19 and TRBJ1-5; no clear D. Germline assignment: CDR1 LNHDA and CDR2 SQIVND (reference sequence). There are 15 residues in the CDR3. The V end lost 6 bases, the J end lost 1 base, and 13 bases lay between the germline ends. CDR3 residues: CASRGVGPSNQPQHF. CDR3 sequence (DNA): TGTGCCAGTAGGGGAGTAGGGCCGAGCAATCAGCCCCAGCATTTT.

The CDR3 DNA reads TGTGCCTGGAGGGGCCTCTCTGGGGCCAACGTCCTGACTTTC. Translated, it gives CAWRGLSGANVLTF. The chain uses TRBV30 and TRBJ2-6; D is unresolved. Germline assignment: CDR1 GTSNPN and CDR2 SVGIG (reference sequence). The CDR3 is made up of 14 amino acids. Trimming took off 3 bases at V and 0 bases at J, with 6 bases between the two ends.

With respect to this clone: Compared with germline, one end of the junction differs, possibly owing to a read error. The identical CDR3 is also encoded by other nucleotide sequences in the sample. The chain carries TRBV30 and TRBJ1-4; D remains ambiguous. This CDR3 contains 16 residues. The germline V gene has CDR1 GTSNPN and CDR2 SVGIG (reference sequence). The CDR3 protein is CAWSSTWGVRNEKLFF. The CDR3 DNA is TGTGCCTGGAGTTCCACTTGGGGAGTGCGTAATGAAAAACTGTTTTTC. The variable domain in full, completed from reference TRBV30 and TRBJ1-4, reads SQTIHQWPATLVQPVGSPLSLECTVEGTSNPNLYWYRQAAGRGLQLLFYSVGIGQISSEVPQNLSASRPQDRQFILSSKKLLLSDSGFYLCAWSSTWGVRNEKLFFGSGTQLSVL.

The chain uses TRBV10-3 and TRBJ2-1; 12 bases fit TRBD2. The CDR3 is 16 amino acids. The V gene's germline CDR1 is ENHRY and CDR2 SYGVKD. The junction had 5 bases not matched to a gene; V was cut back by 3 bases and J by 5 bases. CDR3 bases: TGTGCCATCAGTGAACTAGCGGGGGGCAATAACAATGAGCAGTTCTTC. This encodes CAISELAGGNNNEQFF.

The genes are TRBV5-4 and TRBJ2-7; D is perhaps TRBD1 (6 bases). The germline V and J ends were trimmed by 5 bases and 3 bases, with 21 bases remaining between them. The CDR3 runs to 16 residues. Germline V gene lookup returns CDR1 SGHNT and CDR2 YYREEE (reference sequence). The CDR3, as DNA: TGTGCCAGCAGTCAGGCCAGACAGGAACCAAACTACGAGCAGTACTTC. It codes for CASSQARQEPNYEQYF.

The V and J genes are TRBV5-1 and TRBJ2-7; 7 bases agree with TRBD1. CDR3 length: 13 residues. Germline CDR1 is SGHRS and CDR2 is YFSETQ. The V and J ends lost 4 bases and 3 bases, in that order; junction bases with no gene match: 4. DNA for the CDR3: TGCGCCAGCAGCGTCGGACAGGTCTACGAGCAGTACTTC. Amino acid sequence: CASSVGQVYEQYF. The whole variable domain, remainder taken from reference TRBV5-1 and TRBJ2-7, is KAGVTQTPRYLIKTRGQQVTLSCSPISGHRSVSWYQQTPGQGLQFLFEYFSETQRNKGNFPGRFSGRQFSNSRSEMNVSTLELGDSALYLCASSVGQVYEQYFGPGTRLTVT.

As DNA, the CDR3 is TGTGCCAGCAGCTTGGGGACAGGGAACACTGAAGCTTTCTTT. Residues: CASSLGTGNTEAFF. V is TRBV5-6 and J is TRBJ1-1; 7 bases map to TRBD1. The ends lost 0 bases at V and 1 base at J; junction bases unmatched: 0. Germline V CDR1 and CDR2: SGHDT, YYEEEE. The CDR3 spans 14 residues.

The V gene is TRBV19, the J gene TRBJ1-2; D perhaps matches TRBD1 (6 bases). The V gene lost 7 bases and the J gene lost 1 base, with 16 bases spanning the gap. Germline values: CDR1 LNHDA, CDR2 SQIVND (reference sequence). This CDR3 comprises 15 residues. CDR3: CASIRVGQSNYGYTF. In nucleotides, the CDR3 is TGTGCCAGTATCCGGGTCGGACAGAGTAACTATGGCTACACCTTC.

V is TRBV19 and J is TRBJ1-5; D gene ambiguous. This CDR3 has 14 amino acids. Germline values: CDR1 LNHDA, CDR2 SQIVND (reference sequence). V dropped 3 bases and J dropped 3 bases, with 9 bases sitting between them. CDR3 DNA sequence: TGTGCCAGTAGTATGAGGGCTCACAATCAGCCCCAGCATTTT. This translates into CASSMRAHNQPQHF.

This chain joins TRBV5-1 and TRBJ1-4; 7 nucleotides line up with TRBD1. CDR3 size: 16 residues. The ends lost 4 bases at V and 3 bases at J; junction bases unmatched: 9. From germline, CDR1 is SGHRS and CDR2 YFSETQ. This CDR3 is CASSTGQPLPNEKLFF. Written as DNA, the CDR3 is TGCGCCAGCAGCACGGGACAGCCACTACCTAATGAAAAACTGTTTTTT.

CDR3 DNA: TGTGCCAGCAATTCAGATCAGCCCCAGCATTTT. Its translation is CASNSDQPQHF. The rearrangement uses TRBV28 and TRBJ1-5, with D unclear. The V end lost 7 bases, the J end lost 5 bases, and 6 bases lay between the germline ends. Per the germline V gene, CDR1 is MDHEN and CDR2 is SYDVKM. The CDR3 runs 11 residues. Full variable domain (rest looked up from reference TRBV28 and TRBJ1-5): DVKVTQSSRYLVKRTGEKVFLECVQDMDHENMFWYRQDPGLGLRLIYFSYDVKMKEKGDIPEGYSVSREKKERFSLILESASTNQTSMYLCASNSDQPQHFGDGTRLSIL.

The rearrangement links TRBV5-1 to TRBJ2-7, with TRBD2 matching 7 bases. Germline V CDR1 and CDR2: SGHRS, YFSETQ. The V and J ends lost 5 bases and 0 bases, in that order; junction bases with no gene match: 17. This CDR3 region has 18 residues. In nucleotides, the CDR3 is TGCGCCAGCAGTCGGGGGGAACGGGCAGGAAAGAGCTCCTACGAGCAGTACTTC. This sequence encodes CASSRGERAGKSSYEQYF.

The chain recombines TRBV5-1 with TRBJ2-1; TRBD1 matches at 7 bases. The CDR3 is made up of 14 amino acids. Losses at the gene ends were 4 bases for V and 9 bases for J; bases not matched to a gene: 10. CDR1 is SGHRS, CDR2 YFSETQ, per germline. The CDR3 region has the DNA TGCGCCAGCAGCAGCGACAGGGTAAGGAGTGAGCAGTTCTTC. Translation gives CASSSDRVRSEQFF.

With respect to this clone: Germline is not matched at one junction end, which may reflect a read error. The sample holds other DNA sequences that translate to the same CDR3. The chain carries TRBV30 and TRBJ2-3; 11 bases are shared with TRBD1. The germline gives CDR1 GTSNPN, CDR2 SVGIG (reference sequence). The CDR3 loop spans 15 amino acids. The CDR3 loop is CAWSVGGQGADTQYF. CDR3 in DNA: TGCGCCTGGAGTGTAGGGGGACAGGGGGCAGATACGCAGTATTTT.

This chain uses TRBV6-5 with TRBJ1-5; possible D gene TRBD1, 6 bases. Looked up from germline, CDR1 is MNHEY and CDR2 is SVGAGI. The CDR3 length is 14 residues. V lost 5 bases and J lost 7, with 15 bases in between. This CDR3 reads CASSEQGHRQPQHF. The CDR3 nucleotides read TGTGCCAGCAGTGAACAGGGTCATAGGCAGCCCCAGCATTTT.

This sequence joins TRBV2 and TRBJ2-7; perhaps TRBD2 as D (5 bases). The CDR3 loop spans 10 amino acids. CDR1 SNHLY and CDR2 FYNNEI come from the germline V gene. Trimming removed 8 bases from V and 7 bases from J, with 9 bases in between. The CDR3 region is CASGGREQYF. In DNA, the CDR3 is TGTGCCAGCGGAGGAAGGGAGCAGTACTTC. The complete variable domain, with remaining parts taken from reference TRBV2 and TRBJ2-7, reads EPEVTQTPSHQVTQMGQEVILRCVPISNHLYFYWYRQILGQKVEFLVSFYNNEISEKSEIFDDQFSVERPDGSNFTLKIRSTKLEDSAMYFCASGGREQYFGPGTRLTVT.

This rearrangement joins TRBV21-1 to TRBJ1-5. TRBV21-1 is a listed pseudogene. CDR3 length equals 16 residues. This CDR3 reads CASSNPGRRENQPQHF. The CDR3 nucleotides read TGTGCCAGCAGCAACCCGGGCAGGAGGGAAAATCAGCCCCAGCATTTT.

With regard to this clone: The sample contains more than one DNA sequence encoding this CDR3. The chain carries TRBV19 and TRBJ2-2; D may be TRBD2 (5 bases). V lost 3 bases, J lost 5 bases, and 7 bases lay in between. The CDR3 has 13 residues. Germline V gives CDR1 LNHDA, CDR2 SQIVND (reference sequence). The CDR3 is CASSILATGELFF. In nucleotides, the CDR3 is TGTGCCAGTAGTATTCTAGCTACCGGGGAGCTGTTTTTT.

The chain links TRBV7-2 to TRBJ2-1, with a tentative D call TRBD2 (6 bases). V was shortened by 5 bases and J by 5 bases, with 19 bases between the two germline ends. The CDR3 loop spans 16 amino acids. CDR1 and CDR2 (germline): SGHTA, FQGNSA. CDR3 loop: CASSPKVLAVNNEQFF. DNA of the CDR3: TGTGCCAGCAGCCCAAAGGTATTAGCGGTAAACAATGAGCAGTTCTTC.

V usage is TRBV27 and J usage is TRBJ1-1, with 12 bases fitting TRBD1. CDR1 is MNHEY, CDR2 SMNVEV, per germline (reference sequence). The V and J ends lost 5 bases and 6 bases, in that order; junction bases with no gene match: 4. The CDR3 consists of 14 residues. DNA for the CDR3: TGTGCCAGCAGTCGGGACAGGGGGCGTGCTGAAGCTTTCTTT. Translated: CASSRDRGRAEAFF.

The CDR3 spells CASGLQVGYEQYF. CDR3 nucleotides: TGCGCCAGCGGGTTACAGGTTGGGTACGAGCAGTACTTC. The chain employs TRBV10-2 and TRBJ2-7; maybe TRBD1 (5 bases). Trimming took off 8 bases at V and 4 bases at J, with 15 bases between the two ends. The CDR3 consists of 13 residues. Germline loops: CDR1 WSHSY, CDR2 SAAADI.

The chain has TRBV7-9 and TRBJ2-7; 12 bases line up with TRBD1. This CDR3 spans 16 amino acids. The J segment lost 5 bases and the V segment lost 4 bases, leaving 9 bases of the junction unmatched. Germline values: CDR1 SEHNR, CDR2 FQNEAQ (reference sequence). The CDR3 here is CASSSISGTGGNEQYF. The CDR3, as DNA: TGTGCCAGCAGCTCTATTTCCGGGACAGGGGGCAACGAGCAGTACTTC.

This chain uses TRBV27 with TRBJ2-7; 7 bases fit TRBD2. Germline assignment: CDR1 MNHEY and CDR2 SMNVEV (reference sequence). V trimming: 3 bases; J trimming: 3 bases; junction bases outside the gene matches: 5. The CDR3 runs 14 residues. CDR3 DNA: TGTGCCAGCAGTTTGGGAGGGGCGAACTACGAGCAGTACTTC. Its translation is CASSLGGANYEQYF.

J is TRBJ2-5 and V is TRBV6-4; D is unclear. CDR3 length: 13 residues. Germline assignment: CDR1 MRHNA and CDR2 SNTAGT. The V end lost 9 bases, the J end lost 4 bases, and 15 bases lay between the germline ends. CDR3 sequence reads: CASSPERGETQYF. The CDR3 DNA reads TGTGCCAGTTCTCCGGAGAGAGGAGAGACCCAGTACTTC.

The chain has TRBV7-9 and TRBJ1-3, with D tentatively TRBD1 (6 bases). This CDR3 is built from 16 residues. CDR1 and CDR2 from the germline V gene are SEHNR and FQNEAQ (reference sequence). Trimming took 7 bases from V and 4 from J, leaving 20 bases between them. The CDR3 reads CASTPTGTTLGNTIYF. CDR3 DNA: TGTGCCAGCACCCCTACCGGGACAACACTCGGAAACACCATATATTTT.

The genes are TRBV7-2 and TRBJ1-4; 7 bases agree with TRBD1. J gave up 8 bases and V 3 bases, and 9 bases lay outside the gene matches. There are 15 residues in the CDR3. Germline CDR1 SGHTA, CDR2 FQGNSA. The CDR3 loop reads CASSLYRDSGEKLFF. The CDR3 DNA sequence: TGTGCCAGCAGCTTGTACCGGGACAGCGGCGAAAAACTGTTTTTT. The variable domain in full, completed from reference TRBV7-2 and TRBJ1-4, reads GAGVSQSPSNKVTEKGKDVELRCDPISGHTALYWYRQSLGQGLEFLIYFQGNSAPDKSGLPSDRFSAERTGGSVSTLTIQRTQQEDSAVYLCASSLYRDSGEKLFFGSGTQLSVL.

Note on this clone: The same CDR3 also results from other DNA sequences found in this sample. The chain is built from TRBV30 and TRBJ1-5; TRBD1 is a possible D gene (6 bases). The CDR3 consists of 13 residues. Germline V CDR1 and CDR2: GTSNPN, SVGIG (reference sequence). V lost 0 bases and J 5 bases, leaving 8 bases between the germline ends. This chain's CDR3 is CAWSVGGDQPQHF. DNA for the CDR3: TGTGCCTGGAGTGTAGGGGGAGATCAGCCCCAGCATTTT. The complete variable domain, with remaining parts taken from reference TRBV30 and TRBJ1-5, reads SQTIHQWPATLVQPVGSPLSLECTVEGTSNPNLYWYRQAAGRGLQLLFYSVGIGQISSEVPQNLSASRPQDRQFILSSKKLLLSDSGFYLCAWSVGGDQPQHFGDGTRLSIL.

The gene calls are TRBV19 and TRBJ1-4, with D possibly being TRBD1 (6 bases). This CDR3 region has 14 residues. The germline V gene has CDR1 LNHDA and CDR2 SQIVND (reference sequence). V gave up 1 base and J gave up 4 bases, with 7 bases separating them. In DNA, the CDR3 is TGTGCCAGTAGTATAGGACAGGTTAATGAAAAACTGTTTTTT. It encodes CASSIGQVNEKLFF.